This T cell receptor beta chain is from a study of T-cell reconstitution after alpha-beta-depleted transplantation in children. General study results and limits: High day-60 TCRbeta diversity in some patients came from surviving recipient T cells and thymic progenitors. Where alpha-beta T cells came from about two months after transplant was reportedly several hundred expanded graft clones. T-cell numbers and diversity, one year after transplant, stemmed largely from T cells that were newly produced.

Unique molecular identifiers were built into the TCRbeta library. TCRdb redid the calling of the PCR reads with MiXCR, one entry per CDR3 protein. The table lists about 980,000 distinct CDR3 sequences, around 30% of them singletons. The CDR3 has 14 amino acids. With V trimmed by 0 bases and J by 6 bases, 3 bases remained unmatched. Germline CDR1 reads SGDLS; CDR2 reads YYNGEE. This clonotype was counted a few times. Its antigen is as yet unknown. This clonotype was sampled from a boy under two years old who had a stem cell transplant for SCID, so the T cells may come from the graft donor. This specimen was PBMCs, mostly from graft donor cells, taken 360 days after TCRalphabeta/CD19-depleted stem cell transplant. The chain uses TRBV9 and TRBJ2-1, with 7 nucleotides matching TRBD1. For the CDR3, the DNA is TGTGCCAGCAGCGTAGTCGACAGGGCCAATGAGCAGTTCTTC. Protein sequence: CASSVVDRANEQFF.